This TCR beta chain was obtained from a study of radiation and T cells in renal cell carcinoma. Time point meaning: blood 2 weeks post-SBRT. The treatment is: 15 Gy SBRT to primary tumor, nephrectomy 4 weeks later. Blood was sampled at baseline, 2 weeks and 4 weeks after SBRT. Libraries were prepared by immunoSEQ multiplex PCR; TCRdb keeps only in-frame clonotypes and omits some of them. The data show under 150,000 clones, with 80% to 90% seen just once and 1.9% held by the top ten. Sequencing used blood, obtained from a patient whose treatment included radiotherapy and nephrectomy. The sequence was collected from a woman in her sixties or seventies with renal cell carcinoma.

The CDR3 spells CASSWQGDPFNSPLHF. For the CDR3, the DNA is TGCGCCAGCAGTTGGCAGGGTGATCCATTTAATTCACCCCTCCACTTT. V is TRBV5-1 and J is TRBJ1-6; TRBD1 might be the D (5 bases). Trimming removed 5 bases from V and 6 bases from J, with 18 bases in between. Germline V gives CDR1 SGHRS, CDR2 YFSETQ. This CDR3 comprises 16 residues.